A single sample is the source of the 27 T cell receptor beta chains below, sequenced in a study of identical twins. MiXCR, applied by TCRdb to the 5' RACE reads, yields one record per CDR3 protein. Of about 570,000 distinct CDR3 sequences in the sample, over 8.5% were seen once. The data also belong to a second study, concerning yellow fever vaccine responses in identical twins.

Input material: PBMCs. Receptors originate from a woman aged 18-29 years in good health.

The table lists this clonotype with many counts. The chain has TRBV3-1 and TRBJ2-4; 8 nucleotides match TRBD1. Germline values: CDR1 LGHDT, CDR2 YNNKEL (reference sequence). The V segment lost 0 bases and the J segment 4 bases; nucleotides outside the gene matches: 5. This CDR3 comprises 16 residues. The CDR3 coding sequence is TGTGCCAGCAGCCAAGATCGAACAGGGGGAAAAAACATTCAGTACTTC. Residues: CASSQDRTGGKNIQYF.

This sequence joins TRBV6-1 and TRBJ1-1; unclear D gene. From germline, CDR1 is MNHNS and CDR2 SASEGT. Between the trimmed V and J ends, which lost 4 bases and 0 bases, there was a span of 9 bases. This CDR3 spans 14 amino acids. CDR3 coding DNA: TGTGCCAGCAGTGGCAATAACATGAACACTGAAGCTTTCTTT. This codes for CASSGNNMNTEAFF.

This clonotype was counted between two and nine times. The V call is TRBV5-1, the J call TRBJ2-6; tentatively, D is TRBD2 (6 bases). Germline CDR1 is SGHRS and CDR2 is YFSETQ. V lost 4 bases, J lost 2 bases, and 10 bases lay in between. There are 15 residues in the CDR3. The CDR3 DNA reads as TGCGCCAGCAGCCCTGGGGGGACTGGGGCCAACGTCCTGACTTTC. Its protein product is CASSPGGTGANVLTF.

Note on this clonotype: Given a much more abundant clone one base away, this may be a read error. The V gene is TRBV3-1, the J gene TRBJ2-3; 7 nucleotides match TRBD1. Germline V gene sequence: CDR1 LGHDT, CDR2 YNNKEL (reference sequence). Trimming cost V 1 base and J 1 base; bases outside gene matches: 2. The CDR3 covers 15 residues. Here the CDR3 DNA reads TGTGCCAGCAGCCAAGGGGGACAGCGCACAGATACGCAGTATTTT. Its protein product is CASSQGGQRTDTQYF.

This clonotype came up a few times. The gene calls are TRBV5-1 and TRBJ2-4; no definite D call. The CDR3 runs 15 residues. The germline V gene encodes CDR1 SGHRS and CDR2 YFSETQ. V lost 4 bases, J lost 2 bases, and 13 bases lay in between. This CDR3 reads CASSPPDGPKNIQYF. DNA of the CDR3: TGCGCCAGCAGCCCCCCTGACGGGCCCAAAAACATTCAGTACTTC. The full variable domain, with the rest looked up from reference TRBV5-1 and TRBJ2-4, is KAGVTQTPRYLIKTRGQQVTLSCSPISGHRSVSWYQQTPGQGLQFLFEYFSETQRNKGNFPGRFSGRQFSNSRSEMNVSTLELGDSALYLCASSPPDGPKNIQYFGAGTRLSVL.

V usage is TRBV7-2 and J usage is TRBJ2-3, with 14 bases that match TRBD2. CDR1 SGHTA and CDR2 FQGNSA come from the germline V gene. The CDR3 is 16 residues long. J gave up 4 bases and V 2 bases, and 2 bases lay outside the gene matches. The CDR3 nucleotides are TGTGCCAGCAGCTTATCGGGACTAGCGGGAGCAGATACGCAGTATTTT. Its translation: CASSLSGLAGADTQYF.

The chain joins TRBV5-1 to TRBJ1-6; D not resolved. Trimming took off 4 bases at V and 9 bases at J, with 14 bases between the two ends. The CDR3 loop spans 14 amino acids. The germline CDR1 and CDR2 sequences are SGHRS and YFSETQ. CDR3 nucleotide sequence: TGCGCCAGCAGCCAAGGGATAGAAAGTTCACCCCTCCACTTT. Translating gives CASSQGIESSPLHF.

At least ten counts were recorded for this clonotype. This CDR3 is CASTDPPSYEQYF. The DNA of the CDR3 is TGTGCCAGCACTGATCCGCCCTCCTACGAGCAGTACTTC. The genes are TRBV28 and TRBJ2-7; D is unresolved. CDR1 is MDHEN, CDR2 SYDVKM, per germline. This CDR3 contains 13 residues. V was clipped by 7 bases and J by 0 bases, with 10 bases between them.

The V call is TRBV6-1, the J call TRBJ2-3; 12 nucleotides match TRBD2. Germline V gene data show CDR1 as MNHNS and CDR2 as SASEGT. After removal of 6 bases from V and 0 bases from J, the junction contained 10 bases not matched to a gene. This CDR3 is built from 18 residues. This chain's CDR3 is CASRRTSGTDSSTDTQYF. The CDR3 bases are TGTGCCAGCAGGAGGACTAGCGGGACAGACTCTAGCACAGATACGCAGTATTTT.

This rearrangement joins TRBV20-1 to TRBJ2-7; maybe TRBD2 (5 bases). CDR1 DFQATT and CDR2 SNEGSKA come from the germline V gene (reference sequence). V was shortened by 5 bases and J by 7 bases, with 18 bases between the two germline ends. The CDR3 is made up of 13 amino acids. In DNA, the CDR3 is TGCAGTGCTGGCGATACTAGGCCCGGGGAGCAGTACTTC. Its protein is CSAGDTRPGEQYF.

This clonotype came up many times. This chain links TRBV7-2 with TRBJ2-3, with D unclear. The germline gives CDR1 SGHTA, CDR2 FQGNSA. The CDR3 sequence is 15 residues long. V lost 5 bases, J lost 2 bases, and 14 bases lay in between. Here the CDR3 reads CASSARTFLTDTQYF. In nucleotides, the CDR3 is TGTGCCAGCAGCGCCCGGACCTTTCTCACAGATACGCAGTATTTT. The whole variable domain, remainder taken from reference TRBV7-2 and TRBJ2-3, is GAGVSQSPSNKVTEKGKDVELRCDPISGHTALYWYRQSLGQGLEFLIYFQGNSAPDKSGLPSDRFSAERTGGSVSTLTIQRTQQEDSAVYLCASSARTFLTDTQYFGPGTRLTVL.

The chain links TRBV19 to TRBJ2-2; 8 nucleotides line up with TRBD2. The CDR3 extends over 15 amino acids. Germline lookup yields CDR1 LNHDA and CDR2 SQIVND (reference sequence). The trim removed 4 bases at V and 8 bases at J, leaving 9 bases unmatched. CDR3 sequence (DNA): TGTGCCAGTAGTACGCTGGGGACTAGGGTTGGGGAGCTGTTTTTT. Protein: CASSTLGTRVGELFF.

V is TRBV5-1 and J is TRBJ2-7, with TRBD2 matching over 9 bases. The CDR3 covers 15 residues. The germline V gene has CDR1 SGHRS and CDR2 YFSETQ. The ends lost 0 bases at V and 2 bases at J; junction bases unmatched: 3. CDR3 sequence: CASSLVAGAAYEQYF. DNA of the CDR3: TGCGCCAGCAGCTTGGTAGCGGGGGCTGCCTACGAGCAGTACTTC.

There are a few counts of this clonotype. The chain combines TRBV20-1 with TRBJ2-4; tentative D call: TRBD2 (7 bases). The CDR3 is made up of 13 amino acids. CDR1 is DFQATT, CDR2 SNEGSKA, per germline (reference sequence). V was cut by 8 bases and J by 3 bases, with 14 bases left in between. CDR3 in DNA: TGCAGTTCCCGGGGGGCCGACAAAAACATTCAGTACTTC. Translation: CSSRGADKNIQYF.

The rearrangement links TRBV4-3 to TRBJ2-7, with D maybe TRBD1 (5 bases). Trimming cost V 1 base and J 2 bases, with 15 bases left between them. The CDR3 spans 16 residues. Germline values: CDR1 LGHNA, CDR2 YSLEER. This CDR3 is CASSQGGREFPYEQYF. CDR3 nucleotide sequence: TGCGCCAGCAGCCAAGGGGGCAGAGAATTTCCCTACGAGCAGTACTTC.

The chain employs TRBV7-9 and TRBJ2-1; 13 nucleotides agree with TRBD2. Germline trimming cut 9 bases from V and 7 bases from J; bases unmatched to any gene: 15. Germline values: CDR1 SEHNR, CDR2 FQNEAQ (reference sequence). This CDR3 comprises 17 residues. DNA of the CDR3: TGTGCCAGGAGCCAGGGGTTCGGGACTAGCGGGATGAATGAGCAGTTCTTC. As protein: CARSQGFGTSGMNEQFF. Variable domain in full (rest from reference TRBV7-9 and TRBJ2-1): DTGVSQNPRHKITKRGQNVTFRCDPISEHNRLYWYRQTLGQGPEFLTYFQNEAQLEKSRLLSDRFSAERPKGSFSTLEIQRTEQGDSAMYLCARSQGFGTSGMNEQFFGPGTRLTVL.

This clonotype has more than one count but fewer than ten. Here the CDR3 DNA reads TGTGCCAGCAGCACCCGGGTTACAGGGTCGTACAATGAGCAGTTCTTC. Its translation is CASSTRVTGSYNEQFF. The V and J genes are TRBV9 and TRBJ2-1, with a tentative D call TRBD1 (6 bases). The germline V gene has CDR1 SGDLS and CDR2 YYNGEE. Trimming took 4 bases from V and 4 from J, leaving 18 bases between them. This CDR3 contains 16 residues.

This clonotype was detected a few times. The rearrangement links TRBV7-2 to TRBJ2-1; 15 nucleotides agree with TRBD2. CDR3 length: 16 residues. V was pared by 5 bases and J by 7 bases, with 6 bases of the junction left unmatched. CDR1 SGHTA and CDR2 FQGNSA come from the germline V gene. The CDR3 loop is CASSPGTSGRRNEQFF. CDR3 nucleotide sequence: TGTGCCAGCAGCCCCGGGACTAGCGGGAGGCGGAATGAGCAGTTCTTC.

This chain uses TRBV6-5 with TRBJ2-5; D not resolved. Germline V gives CDR1 MNHEY, CDR2 SVGAGI. There are 14 residues in the CDR3. The V and J ends lost 0 bases and 1 base respectively, with 6 bases between them. CDR3 sequence (DNA): TGTGCCAGCAGTTACTCTCTAGTCCAAGAGACCCAGTACTTC. Translated: CASSYSLVQETQYF.

The genes are TRBV5-6 and TRBJ2-7, with unresolved D. V was trimmed by 5 bases and J by 3 bases, leaving 9 bases between them. The CDR3 is made up of 12 amino acids. The germline CDR1 and CDR2 sequences are SGHDT and YYEEEE. CDR3 region: CASRLGNYEQYF. DNA for the CDR3: TGTGCCAGCAGGCTAGGCAACTACGAGCAGTACTTC.

This rearrangement joins TRBV7-2 to TRBJ2-7, with TRBD2 matching over 9 bases. CDR1 SGHTA and CDR2 FQGNSA come from the germline V gene. The length of the CDR3 is 13 residues. J lost 5 bases, V lost 4 bases, and 3 bases had no gene match. CDR3 amino acids: CASSSSGVDEQYF. CDR3 nucleotides: TGTGCCAGCAGCTCTAGCGGGGTTGACGAGCAGTACTTC.

The gene calls are TRBV20-1 and TRBJ2-7; TRBD2 aligns across 9 bases. Trimming at V came to 0 bases and at J to 6 bases, leaving 6 bases not matched to a gene. CDR3 length: 14 amino acids. Germline V gives CDR1 DFQATT, CDR2 SNEGSKA (reference sequence). CDR3 nucleotide sequence: TGCAGTGCTAGAGAGAGCGGGAGGAGCGGCGAGCAGTACTTC. Translated: CSARESGRSGEQYF.

In nucleotides, the CDR3 is TGTGCCAGCAGCGCACGTAACAGGGTTCAGCAGTACTTC. Protein: CASSARNRVQQYF. The chain employs TRBV11-2 and TRBJ2-7; a possible D gene is TRBD1 (6 bases). Germline assignment: CDR1 SGHAT and CDR2 FQNNGV. The CDR3 contains 13 residues. Trimming took off 5 bases at V and 8 bases at J, with 16 bases between the two ends.

This clonotype has ten or more counts. The CDR3 reads CASSEGDSGSYEQYF. The CDR3 DNA is TGTGCCAGCAGCGAAGGGGATAGCGGGAGCTACGAGCAGTACTTC. The J gene is TRBJ2-7, the V gene TRBV7-2; 9 bases match TRBD2. V lost 5 bases and J lost 3; bases outside the gene matches: 8. The germline gives CDR1 SGHTA, CDR2 FQGNSA. The CDR3 sequence is 15 residues long.

This clonotype was observed many times. The chain joins TRBV3-1 to TRBJ1-1, with no clear D. V lost 1 base to trimming and J lost 0 bases, with 0 bases between them. CDR1 is LGHDT, CDR2 YNNKEL, per germline (reference sequence). The CDR3 totals 12 residues. CDR3 DNA: TGTGCCAGCAGCCAAGTGAACACTGAAGCTTTCTTT. It specifies CASSQVNTEAFF.

The table lists this clonotype with many counts. V and J are TRBV29-1 and TRBJ2-3; D is possibly TRBD2 (5 bases). Germline CDR1 and CDR2: SQVTM and ANQGSEA. Trimming removed 3 bases at V and 4 bases at J, with 8 bases between. The CDR3 covers 12 residues. The CDR3 DNA sequence: TGCAGCGTTGACCTAGCACCAGATACGCAGTATTTT. Translated, it gives CSVDLAPDTQYF.

In nucleotides, the CDR3 is TGTGCCAGCAGACATACTAGCGGTAACACCGGGGAGCTGTTTTTT. It translates to CASRHTSGNTGELFF. This chain joins TRBV11-2 and TRBJ2-2; 8 bases map to TRBD2. This CDR3 contains 15 residues. Germline V CDR1 and CDR2: SGHAT, FQNNGV. J lost 2 bases, V lost 6 bases, and 5 bases had no gene match.